These 21 T cell receptor beta chains originate from one sample sequenced in a study of T cell responses to AZD1222 COVID-19 vaccine. Repertoires were generated with immunoSEQ multiplex PCR, while TCRdb's copy carries only in-frame clones and drops some. The sample contains about 110,000 clones, around 80% of which appear only once. The sequencing used peripheral blood, collected on day 0 of AZD1222 vaccination. These receptors all come from an adult in good health.

This chain connects TRBV5-1 to TRBJ2-1; TRBD2 aligns across 10 bases. Trimming removed 2 bases from V and 12 bases from J; junction bases left unmatched: 14. Germline CDR1 is SGHRS and CDR2 is YFSETQ. CDR3 length: 16 residues. CDR3 region: CASSLAGGSPNEGQFF. The CDR3 region has the DNA TGCGCCAGCAGCTTAGCGGGAGGGTCCCCCAATGAAGGGCAGTTCTTC.

The V call is TRBV5-4, the J call TRBJ2-7; no clear D gene. Trimming shortened V by 0 bases and J by 0 bases, and 7 bases separated the two germline ends. The CDR3 sequence is 14 residues long. Germline lookup yields CDR1 SGHNT and CDR2 YYREEE (reference sequence). CDR3 sequence reads: CASSLGYTSYEQYF. DNA for the CDR3: TGTGCCAGCAGCTTGGGGTATACCTCCTACGAGCAGTACTTC.

V and J are TRBV27 and TRBJ2-3; a possible D gene is TRBD2 (6 bases). CDR1 MNHEY and CDR2 SMNVEV come from the germline V gene (reference sequence). The CDR3 runs to 14 residues. The V end lost 6 bases, the J end lost 0 bases, and 10 bases lay between the germline ends. The CDR3 region is CASSTGTSTDTQYF. CDR3 DNA: TGTGCCAGCAGCACCGGGACTAGCACAGATACGCAGTATTTT.

This sequence joins TRBV20-1 and TRBJ2-7, with D unresolved. V lost 2 bases, J lost 6 bases, and 5 bases lay in between. The CDR3 spans 10 residues. CDR1 and CDR2 from the germline V gene are DFQATT and SNEGSKA (reference sequence). CDR3 DNA: TGCAGTGCTAGAATTGGCGAGCAGTACTTC. This encodes CSARIGEQYF.

The CDR3 DNA sequence: TGTGCCAGCAACCCTGGCTTTAGGGCCAACGTCCTGACTTTC. It codes for CASNPGFRANVLTF. This chain connects TRBV6-2 or TRBV6-3 to TRBJ2-6; D not certain. The CDR3 has 14 amino acids. Germline assignment: CDR1 MNHEY and CDR2 SVGEGT. Trimming took off 7 bases at V and 5 bases at J, with 12 bases between the two ends.

The chain combines TRBV28 with TRBJ1-4; 7 bases match TRBD1. J lost 3 bases, V lost 1 base, and 11 bases had no gene match. CDR1 is MDHEN and CDR2 is SYDVKM in the germline V gene. The CDR3 covers 18 residues. This CDR3 is CASSLSDRPTGPNEKLFF. The CDR3 DNA sequence: TGTGCCAGCAGTTTATCGGACAGGCCTACAGGGCCTAATGAAAAACTGTTTTTT. Full variable domain (missing parts from reference TRBV28 and TRBJ1-4): DVKVTQSSRYLVKRTGEKVFLECVQDMDHENMFWYRQDPGLGLRLIYFSYDVKMKEKGDIPEGYSVSREKKERFSLILESASTNQTSMYLCASSLSDRPTGPNEKLFFGSGTQLSVL.

V and J are TRBV6-6 and TRBJ2-4, with TRBD1 matching over 8 bases. CDR1 is MNHNY, CDR2 SVGAGI, per germline (reference sequence). The CDR3 has 17 residues. Germline trimming cut 5 bases from V and 1 base from J; bases unmatched to any gene: 10. The CDR3 nucleotides are TGTGCCAGCAGTCGCAGACAGGGGCGTACGGCCAAAAACATTCAGTACTTC. Translation: CASSRRQGRTAKNIQYF.

The chain recombines TRBV2 with TRBJ1-5; the D is unclear. The CDR3 covers 14 residues. Germline CDR1 is SNHLY and CDR2 is FYNNEI. Trimming left V 3 bases short and J 6 bases short, with 12 bases between. The CDR3: CASSERVRPQPQHF. DNA of the CDR3: TGTGCCAGCAGTGAGAGGGTCAGACCTCAGCCCCAGCATTTT.

The rearrangement uses TRBV19 and TRBJ2-1, with D hard to call. V lost 6 bases to trimming and J lost 3 bases, with 6 bases between them. The CDR3 consists of 12 residues. Germline CDR1 is LNHDA and CDR2 is SQIVND (reference sequence). CDR3 protein: CASRRNYNEQFF. CDR3 DNA: TGTGCCAGTAGACGGAACTACAATGAGCAGTTCTTC.

Only one count was recorded for this clone. The chain links TRBV10-3 to TRBJ1-2, with D hard to call. Germline CDR1 ENHRY, CDR2 SYGVKD. The length of the CDR3 is 12 residues. The ends were cut back, 4 bases at V and 7 bases at J, with 10 bases in the middle. The CDR3 DNA reads as TGTGCCATCAGTGTCCCCGGAGGTGGCTACACCTTC. This codes for CAISVPGGGYTF.

The chain joins TRBV7-8 to TRBJ1-2, with D possibly being TRBD1 (5 bases). The length of the CDR3 is 16 residues. Trimming left V 1 base short and J 5 bases short, with 17 bases between. CDR1 SGHVS and CDR2 FQNEAQ come from the germline V gene. This chain's CDR3 is CASSLGSRQQRYGYTF. In nucleotides, the CDR3 is TGTGCCAGCAGCTTAGGTTCGAGACAGCAAAGATATGGCTACACCTTC.

The chain links TRBV28 to TRBJ1-5; 7 nucleotides align to TRBD1. V lost 5 bases to trimming and J lost 6 bases; unmatched junction nucleotides: 7. The germline V gene encodes CDR1 MDHEN and CDR2 SYDVKM. This CDR3 comprises 14 residues. DNA of the CDR3: TGTGCCAGCAGTCCAATACAGGGGACTCAGCCCCAGCATTTT. It specifies CASSPIQGTQPQHF.

The chain links TRBV6-2 or TRBV6-3 to TRBJ1-6; no definite D call. Trimming pared 4 bases from V and 8 bases from J, leaving 15 bases between. The CDR3 has 15 amino acids. Germline V CDR1 and CDR2: MNHEY, SVGEGT. For the CDR3, the DNA is TGTGCCAGCAGTTTCAGGACTGGTTTTTATTCACCCCTCCACTTT. Translated, it gives CASSFRTGFYSPLHF.

With respect to this clone: Other DNA sequences in the sample encode the same CDR3. This rearrangement joins TRBV3-1 (or the pseudogene TRBV3-2) to TRBJ1-1, with D possibly TRBD1 on 5 matching bases. The CDR3 runs 15 residues. V was shortened by 0 bases and J by 0 bases, with 8 bases between the two germline ends. Germline V gene lookup returns CDR1 LGHDT and CDR2 YNNKEL (reference sequence). The CDR3 bases are TGTGCCAGCAGCCAAGACGAGGGGATGAACACTGAAGCTTTCTTT. This gives the protein CASSQDEGMNTEAFF.

This clone was observed a single time. The chain combines TRBV28 with TRBJ1-5; D may be TRBD1 (5 bases). CDR1 is MDHEN, CDR2 SYDVKM, per germline. Trimming stripped 11 bases from V and 6 bases from J, with 17 bases between. This CDR3 spans 13 amino acids. The chain's CDR3 is CAGGEGLGQPQHF. In DNA, the CDR3 is TGTGCCGGAGGGGAAGGGTTGGGTCAGCCCCAGCATTTT. The complete variable domain, with remaining parts taken from reference TRBV28 and TRBJ1-5, reads DVKVTQSSRYLVKRTGEKVFLECVQDMDHENMFWYRQDPGLGLRLIYFSYDVKMKEKGDIPEGYSVSREKKERFSLILESASTNQTSMYLCAGGEGLGQPQHFGDGTRLSIL.

With regard to this clone: Other DNA sequences in this specimen translate into the identical CDR3. The V call is TRBV9, the J call TRBJ2-7, with 7 nucleotides matching TRBD1. With V trimmed by 2 bases and J by 2 bases, 4 bases remained unmatched. Germline assignment: CDR1 SGDLS and CDR2 YYNGEE. The CDR3 totals 14 residues. This CDR3 reads CASSVRDRPYEQYF. CDR3 nucleotide sequence: TGTGCCAGCAGCGTCCGGGACAGACCCTACGAGCAGTACTTC.

This chain joins TRBV7-2 and TRBJ1-2; TRBD1 matches 7 bases. The CDR3 consists of 15 residues. Looked up from germline, CDR1 is SGHTA and CDR2 is FQGNSA. Unmatched junction bases numbered 9, after V lost 1 base and J lost 7 bases. CDR3 loop: CASSLEAGGRGGYTF. The CDR3 region has the DNA TGTGCCAGCAGCTTAGAGGCAGGGGGAAGAGGTGGCTACACCTTC.

This rearrangement joins TRBV24-1 to TRBJ1-5; tentative D call: TRBD1 (5 bases). CDR1 is KGHDR, CDR2 SFDVKD, per germline. V lost 4 bases to trimming and J lost 0 bases, with 12 bases between them. This CDR3 contains 16 residues. The CDR3 DNA is TGTGCCACCAGTGAAGCCGGGACGGTTAGCAATCAGCCCCAGCATTTT. Translation: CATSEAGTVSNQPQHF.

The chain employs TRBV5-1 and TRBJ1-4, with TRBD1 as a possible D gene (5 bases). Germline lookup yields CDR1 SGHRS and CDR2 YFSETQ. Between the trimmed V and J ends, which lost 0 bases and 7 bases, there was a span of 7 bases. The CDR3 has 13 amino acids. The CDR3 protein is CASSLGGFEKLFF. As DNA, the CDR3 is TGCGCCAGCAGCTTGGGGGGGTTTGAAAAACTGTTTTTT.

The CDR3 sequence: CALEQGSNYGYTF. The CDR3 DNA follows: TGTGCCCTCGAACAGGGAAGTAACTATGGCTACACCTTC. The rearrangement joins TRBV7-9 to TRBJ1-2, with D tentatively TRBD1 (6 bases). Trimming removed 11 bases from V and 1 base from J, with 14 bases in between. Germline values: CDR1 SEHNR, CDR2 FQNEAQ (reference sequence). The CDR3 totals 13 residues. Variable domain in full (rest from reference TRBV7-9 and TRBJ1-2): DTGVSQNPRHKITKRGQNVTFRCDPISEHNRLYWYRQTLGQGPEFLTYFQNEAQLEKSRLLSDRFSAERPKGSFSTLEIQRTEQGDSAMYLCALEQGSNYGYTFGSGTRLTVV.

The rearrangement links TRBV6-6 to TRBJ2-7, with TRBD1 matching over 7 bases. V was pared by 6 bases and J by 3 bases, with 8 bases of the junction left unmatched. The CDR3 is 14 amino acids. The germline gives CDR1 MNHNY, CDR2 SVGAGI (reference sequence). CDR3: CASSRQGRSYEQYF. The CDR3 DNA reads as TGTGCCAGCAGCCGACAGGGAAGGAGCTACGAGCAGTACTTC.